What follows are 17 T cell receptor beta chains derived from one specimen sequenced in a study of read filtering for tumor transcriptome and immune sequencing. The library was built from around 380 ng RNA with molecular barcoded adaptors for alpha/delta and beta/gamma chains. TCRdb recomputed calls from the reads with MiXCR, one row per CDR3 protein. Of nearly 60,000 distinct CDR3 sequences in the sample, 9% to 15% were seen once. Sequenced: a population of CD138-negative cells sorted from bone marrow. The receptors originated from a donor over 35 with multiple myeloma.

Ten or more counts support this clonotype. J is TRBJ2-5 and V is TRBV20-1; 10 bases are shared with TRBD1. Germline CDR1 is DFQATT and CDR2 is SNEGSKA (reference sequence). The CDR3 runs to 18 residues. V lost 1 base and J lost 5; bases outside the gene matches: 16. As DNA, the CDR3 is TGCAGTGCTAGAGGGTTGCAGTACCGGGACAGGGGTTTGGAGACCCAGTACTTC. Amino acid sequence: CSARGLQYRDRGLETQYF.

V is TRBV3-1 and J is TRBJ2-3; the D gene is possibly TRBD2 (5 bases). Per the germline V gene, CDR1 is LGHDT and CDR2 is YNNKEL (reference sequence). CDR3 length: 14 residues. V gave up 6 bases and J gave up 0 bases, with 10 bases separating them. The CDR3 spells CASRGLSSTDTQYF. CDR3 in DNA: TGTGCCAGCAGAGGACTTTCTAGCACAGATACGCAGTATTTT.

This clonotype appeared many times. This chain links TRBV4-1 with TRBJ2-7, with D unresolved. Germline lookup yields CDR1 MGHRA and CDR2 YSYEKL. V dropped 3 bases and J dropped 3 bases, with 15 bases sitting between them. The CDR3 consists of 15 residues. The CDR3 bases are TGCGCCAGCAGCCAGACCCTGGCAGGCATCTACGAGCAGTACTTC. Its protein product is CASSQTLAGIYEQYF.

This clonotype was counted many times. The V gene is TRBV28, the J gene TRBJ2-5, with D possibly being TRBD2 (6 bases). This CDR3 is 15 amino acids long. V was trimmed by 6 bases and J by 0 bases, leaving 14 bases between them. Germline CDR1 MDHEN, CDR2 SYDVKM. CDR3 coding DNA: TGTGCCAGCAGCCCCTCGCGGGGAAACCAAGAGACCCAGTACTTC. Protein: CASSPSRGNQETQYF.

In this sample, this clonotype turned up many times. The chain carries TRBV12-3 or TRBV12-4 and TRBJ1-5; perhaps TRBD1 as D (6 bases). Trimming left V 3 bases short and J 10 bases short, with 19 bases between. This CDR3 is built from 15 residues. CDR3 in amino acids: CASSFNGGTSDPQHF. CDR3 DNA: TGTGCCAGCAGTTTCAATGGGGGGACATCGGATCCCCAGCATTTT.

This clonotype has at least ten counts. The rearrangement links TRBV7-8 to TRBJ2-6, with 13 bases fitting TRBD2. V trimming: 5 bases; J trimming: 1 base; junction bases outside the gene matches: 5. The CDR3 contains 18 residues. Germline CDR1 is SGHVS and CDR2 is FQNEAQ. The CDR3 is CASSPRTSGGSGANVLTF. As DNA, the CDR3 is TGTGCCAGCAGCCCAAGGACTAGCGGGGGTTCTGGGGCCAACGTCCTGACTTTC.

This clonotype was seen repeatedly, ten times or more. The chain uses TRBV2 and TRBJ2-3; 7 bases agree with TRBD1. Looked up from germline, CDR1 is SNHLY and CDR2 is FYNNEI. V trimming: 8 bases; J trimming: 4 bases; junction bases outside the gene matches: 3. This CDR3 has 12 amino acids. This chain's CDR3 is CASYRGPDTQYF. CDR3 DNA sequence: TGTGCCAGCTACAGGGGCCCAGATACGCAGTATTTT.

This clonotype was observed many times. The chain recombines TRBV10-3 with TRBJ2-3; tentatively, D is TRBD1 (6 bases). Germline V gives CDR1 ENHRY, CDR2 SYGVKD. The ends were cut back, 0 bases at V and 6 bases at J, with 16 bases in the middle. This CDR3 is built from 16 residues. In DNA, the CDR3 is TGTGCCATCAGTGAGTCGGTCTTCAGGGGAAGCGATACGCAGTATTTT. Translated: CAISESVFRGSDTQYF.

With regard to this clonotype: A clone one base away is much larger, so this may be a read error. The genes are TRBV6-1 and TRBJ1-5; maybe TRBD1 (6 bases). CDR3 size: 15 residues. Trimming shortened V by 5 bases and J by 8 bases, and 19 bases separated the two germline ends. The V gene's germline CDR1 is MNHNS and CDR2 SASEGT. CDR3 in DNA: TGTGCCAGCAGTCACCCTTCGGGGGGCACGAAGCCCCAGCATTTT. This sequence encodes CASSHPSGGTKPQHF.

There are many counts of this clonotype. The rearrangement joins TRBV12-3 or TRBV12-4 to TRBJ1-1, with TRBD1 matching 11 bases. This CDR3 is 16 amino acids long. Unmatched junction bases numbered 9, after V lost 6 bases and J lost 3 bases. The CDR3 DNA follows: TGTGCCAGCAGGAATGGGATGGGACAGGGGGACACTGAAGCTTTCTTT. It codes for CASRNGMGQGDTEAFF.

A few counts support this clonotype. This clone may be a read error of a much larger clone one base away. V usage is TRBV6-5 and J usage is TRBJ2-3; no clear D gene. V was shortened by 0 bases and J by 0 bases, with 16 bases between the two germline ends. The CDR3 contains 18 residues. CDR1 is MNHEY, CDR2 SVGAGI, per germline. CDR3 in DNA: TGTGCCAGCAGTTACTCGAGCACGGGCTCCCTTAGCACAGATACGCAGTATTTT. It translates to CASSYSSTGSLSTDTQYF.

This clonotype occurred many times. The CDR3 reads CSVLWDSTAGELFF. CDR3 nucleotides: TGCAGCGTTTTGTGGGACAGTACCGCCGGGGAGCTGTTTTTT. The chain combines TRBV29-1 with TRBJ2-2; 7 nucleotides align to TRBD1. Germline-derived CDR1 and CDR2 are SQVTM and ANQGSEA. The CDR3 loop spans 14 amino acids. V shed 5 bases and J 6 bases; nucleotides not matched to a gene: 9.

There are many counts of this clonotype. The chain uses TRBV3-1 and TRBJ2-7; D not certain. CDR3 length: 15 residues. Trimming pared 2 bases from V and 5 bases from J, leaving 16 bases between. The V gene's germline CDR1 is LGHDT and CDR2 YNNKEL (reference sequence). The CDR3 spells CASSQTTWGSDEQYF. CDR3 nucleotides: TGTGCCAGCAGCCAAACCACCTGGGGAAGCGACGAGCAGTACTTC.

Regarding this clonotype: This likely reflects a read error, since a far larger clone is one base away. The V and J genes are TRBV11-3 and TRBJ1-1; 8 bases agree with TRBD1. The CDR3 is 14 residues long. V lost 6 bases to trimming and J lost 8 bases; unmatched junction nucleotides: 11. Germline V lookup: CDR1 SGHNT, CDR2 YENEEA. CDR3 in DNA: TGTGCCAGCAGTTTACCGGGACAGGATCGGGAAGCTTTCTTT. This codes for CASSLPGQDREAFF.

This clonotype was counted many times. This chain joins TRBV3-1 and TRBJ2-1, with TRBD2 matching over 12 bases. Germline loops: CDR1 LGHDT, CDR2 YNNKEL (reference sequence). The CDR3 runs to 14 residues. V lost 4 bases to trimming and J lost 7 bases; unmatched junction nucleotides: 2. The CDR3 protein is CASSPSGGVNEQFF. CDR3 in DNA: TGTGCCAGCAGCCCTAGCGGGGGGGTGAATGAGCAGTTCTTC.

This clonotype was seen repeatedly, ten times or more. This CDR3 is CASSPSGGGYEQFF. Here the CDR3 DNA reads TGTGCCAGCAGCCCTAGCGGGGGGGGTTATGAGCAGTTCTTC. The chain uses TRBV7-6 and TRBJ2-1, with TRBD2 matching over 12 bases. CDR3 length: 14 amino acids. The ends lost 5 bases at V and 8 bases at J; junction bases unmatched: 4. Germline V gene sequence: CDR1 SGHVS, CDR2 FNYEAQ.

This clonotype was found many times. CDR3 amino acids: CASSHKTTDNSPLHF. The CDR3 nucleotides are TGTGCCAGCAGCCATAAGACGACAGATAATTCACCCCTCCACTTT. V usage is TRBV14 and J usage is TRBJ1-6; possibly TRBD1 for D (5 bases). This CDR3 has 15 amino acids. CDR1 is SGHDN and CDR2 is FVKESK in the germline V gene. Trimming pared 3 bases from V and 5 bases from J, leaving 11 bases between.